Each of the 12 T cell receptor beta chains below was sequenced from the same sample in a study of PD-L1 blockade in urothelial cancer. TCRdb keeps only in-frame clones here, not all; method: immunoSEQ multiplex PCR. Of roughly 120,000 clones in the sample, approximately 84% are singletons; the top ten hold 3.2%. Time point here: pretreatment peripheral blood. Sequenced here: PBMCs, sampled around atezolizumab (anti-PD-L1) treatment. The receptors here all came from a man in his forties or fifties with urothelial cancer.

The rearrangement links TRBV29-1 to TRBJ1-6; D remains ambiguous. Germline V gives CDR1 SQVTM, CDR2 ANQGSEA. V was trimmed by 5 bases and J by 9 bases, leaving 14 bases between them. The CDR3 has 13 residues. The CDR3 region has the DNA TGCAGCGTTTCTCGGCAGGAGGGTTCACCCCTCCACTTT. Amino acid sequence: CSVSRQEGSPLHF.

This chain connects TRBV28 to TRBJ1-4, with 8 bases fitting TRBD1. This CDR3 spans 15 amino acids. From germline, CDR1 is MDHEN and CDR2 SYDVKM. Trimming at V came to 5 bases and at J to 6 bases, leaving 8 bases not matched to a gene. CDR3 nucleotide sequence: TGTGCCAGCAGTACCACCGGACAGGGCTATGAAAAACTGTTTTTT. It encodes CASSTTGQGYEKLFF.

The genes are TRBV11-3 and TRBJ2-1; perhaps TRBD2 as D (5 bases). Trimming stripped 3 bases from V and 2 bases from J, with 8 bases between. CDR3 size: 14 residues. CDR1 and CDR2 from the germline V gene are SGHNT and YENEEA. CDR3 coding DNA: TGTGCCAGCAGCTTGGGAGTCACCTACAATGAGCAGTTCTTC. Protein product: CASSLGVTYNEQFF.

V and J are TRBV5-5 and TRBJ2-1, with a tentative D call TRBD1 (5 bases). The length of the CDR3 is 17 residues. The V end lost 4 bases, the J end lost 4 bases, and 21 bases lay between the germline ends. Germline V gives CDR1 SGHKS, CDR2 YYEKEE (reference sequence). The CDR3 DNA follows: TGTGCCAGCAGCGGGGTAGACAGCGTGCTATCTTACAATGAGCAGTTCTTC. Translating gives CASSGVDSVLSYNEQFF.

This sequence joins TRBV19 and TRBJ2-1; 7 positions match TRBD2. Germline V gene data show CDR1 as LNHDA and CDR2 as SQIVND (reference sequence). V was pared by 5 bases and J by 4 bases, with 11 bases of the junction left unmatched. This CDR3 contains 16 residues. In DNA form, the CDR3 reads TGTGCCAGTAGTCCTATTAGCAGCGGGAAGTACAATGAGCAGTTCTTC. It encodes CASSPISSGKYNEQFF.

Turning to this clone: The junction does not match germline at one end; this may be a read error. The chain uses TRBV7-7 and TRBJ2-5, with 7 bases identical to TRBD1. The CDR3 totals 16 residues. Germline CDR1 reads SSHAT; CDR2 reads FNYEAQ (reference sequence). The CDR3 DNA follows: TGTGCTAGCAGCCGAGGTACAGGGGCGACTGGTGAGACCCAGTACTTC. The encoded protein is CASSRGTGATGETQYF.

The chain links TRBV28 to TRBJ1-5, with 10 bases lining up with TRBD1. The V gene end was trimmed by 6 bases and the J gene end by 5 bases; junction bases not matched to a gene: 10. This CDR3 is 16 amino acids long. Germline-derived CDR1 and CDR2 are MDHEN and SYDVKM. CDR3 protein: CASRPIGQGEDQPQHF. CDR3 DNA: TGTGCCAGCAGACCCATAGGACAGGGGGAGGATCAGCCCCAGCATTTT.

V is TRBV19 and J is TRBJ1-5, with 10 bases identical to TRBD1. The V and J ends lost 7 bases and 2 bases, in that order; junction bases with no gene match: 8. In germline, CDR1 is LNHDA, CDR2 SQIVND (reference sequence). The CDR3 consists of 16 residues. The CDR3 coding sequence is TGTGCCAGTATTGAATCCGGACAGGGGGGCAATCAGCCCCAGCATTTT. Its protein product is CASIESGQGGNQPQHF.

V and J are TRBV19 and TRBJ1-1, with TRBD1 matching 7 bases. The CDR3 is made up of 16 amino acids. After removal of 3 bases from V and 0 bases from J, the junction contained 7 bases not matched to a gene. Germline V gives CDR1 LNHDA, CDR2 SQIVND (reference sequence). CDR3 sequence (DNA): TGTGCCAGTAGTATTAGCGGGACAGTTATGAACACTGAAGCTTTCTTT. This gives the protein CASSISGTVMNTEAFF.

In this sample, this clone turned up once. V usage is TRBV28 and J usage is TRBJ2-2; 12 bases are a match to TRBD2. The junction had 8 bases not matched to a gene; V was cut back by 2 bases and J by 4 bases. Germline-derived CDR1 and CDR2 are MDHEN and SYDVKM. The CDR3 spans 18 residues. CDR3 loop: CASSLPTSGSRITGELFF. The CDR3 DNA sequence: TGTGCCAGCAGTTTACCGACTAGCGGGAGCCGTATCACCGGGGAGCTGTTTTTT.

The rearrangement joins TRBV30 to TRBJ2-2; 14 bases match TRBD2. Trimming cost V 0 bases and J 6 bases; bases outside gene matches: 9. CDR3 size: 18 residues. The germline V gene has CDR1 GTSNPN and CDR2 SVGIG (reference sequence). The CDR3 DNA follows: TGTGCCTGGAGTGTATTAGGACTAGCGGGAGGACTTCCCGGGGAGCTGTTTTTT. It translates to CAWSVLGLAGGLPGELFF.

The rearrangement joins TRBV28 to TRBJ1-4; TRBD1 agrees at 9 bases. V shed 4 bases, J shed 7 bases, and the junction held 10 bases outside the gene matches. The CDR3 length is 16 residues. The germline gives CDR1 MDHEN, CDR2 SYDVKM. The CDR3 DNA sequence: TGTGCCAGCAGTTCGGGAGAGGACAGGGGTAGTGAAAAACTGTTTTTT. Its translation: CASSSGEDRGSEKLFF.